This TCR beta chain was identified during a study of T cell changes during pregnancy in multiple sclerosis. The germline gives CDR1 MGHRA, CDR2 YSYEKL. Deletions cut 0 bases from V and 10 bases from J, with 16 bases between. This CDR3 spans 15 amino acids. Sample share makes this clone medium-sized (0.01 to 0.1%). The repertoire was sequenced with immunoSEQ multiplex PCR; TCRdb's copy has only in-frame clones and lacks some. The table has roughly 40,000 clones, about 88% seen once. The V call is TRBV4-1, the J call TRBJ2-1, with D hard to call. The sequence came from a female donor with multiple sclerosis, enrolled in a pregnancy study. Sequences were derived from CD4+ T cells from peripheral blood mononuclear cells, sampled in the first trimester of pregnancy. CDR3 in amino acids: CASSQDIKGLREQFF. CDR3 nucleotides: TGCGCCAGCAGCCAAGATATTAAAGGATTGAGGGAGCAGTTCTTC.